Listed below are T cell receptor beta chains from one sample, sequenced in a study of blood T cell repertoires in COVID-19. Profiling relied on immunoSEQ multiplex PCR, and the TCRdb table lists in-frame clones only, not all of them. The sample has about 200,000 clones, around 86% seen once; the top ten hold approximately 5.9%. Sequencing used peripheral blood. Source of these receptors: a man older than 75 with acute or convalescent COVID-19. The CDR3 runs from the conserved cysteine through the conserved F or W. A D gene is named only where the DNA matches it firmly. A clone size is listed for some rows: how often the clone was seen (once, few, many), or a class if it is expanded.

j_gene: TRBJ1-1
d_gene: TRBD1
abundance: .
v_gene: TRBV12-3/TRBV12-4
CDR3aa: CASSLWDRGVAFF
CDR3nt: TGTGCCAGCAGTTTATGGGACAGGGGGGTGGCTTTCTTT

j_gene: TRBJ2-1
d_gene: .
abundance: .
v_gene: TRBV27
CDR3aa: CASSLSPGRAWGNEQFF
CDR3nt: TGTGCCAGCAGTTTATCCCCTGGCAGGGCCTGGGGCAATGAGCAGTTCTTC

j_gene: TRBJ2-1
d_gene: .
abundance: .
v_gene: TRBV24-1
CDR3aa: CATSVVSGSYNEQFF
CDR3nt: TGTGCCACCAGTGTTGTTAGCGGCTCCTACAATGAGCAGTTCTTC

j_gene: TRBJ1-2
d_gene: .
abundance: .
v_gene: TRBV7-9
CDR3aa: CASSTGTQPGYTF
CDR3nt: TGTGCCAGCAGCACCGGGACACAACCTGGCTACACCTTC

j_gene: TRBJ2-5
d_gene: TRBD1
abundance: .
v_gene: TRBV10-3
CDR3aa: CAISGQGAGETQYF
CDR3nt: TGTGCCATCAGCGGACAGGGGGCAGGGGAGACCCAGTACTTC

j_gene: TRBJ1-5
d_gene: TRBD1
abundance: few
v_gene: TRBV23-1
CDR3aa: CASSQGTGRNQPQHF
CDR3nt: TGCGCCAGCAGTCAAGGGACAGGGCGAAATCAGCCCCAGCATTTT

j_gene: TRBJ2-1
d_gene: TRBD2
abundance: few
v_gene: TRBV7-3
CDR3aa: CASSPAGGQGNEQFF
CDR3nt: TGTGCCAGCAGCCCAGCGGGGGGCCAGGGTAATGAGCAGTTCTTC

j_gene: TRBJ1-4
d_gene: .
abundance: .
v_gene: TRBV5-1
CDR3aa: CASSSGGSTNEKLFF
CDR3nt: TGCGCCAGCAGCTCCGGGGGGTCCACTAATGAAAAACTGTTTTTT

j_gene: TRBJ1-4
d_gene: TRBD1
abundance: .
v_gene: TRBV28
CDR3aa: CASSTGEEKLFF
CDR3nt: TGTGCCAGCAGTACAGGGGAAGAAAAACTGTTTTTT

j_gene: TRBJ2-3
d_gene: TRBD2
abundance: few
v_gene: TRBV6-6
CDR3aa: CASRASGSREDTQYF
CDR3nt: TGTGCCAGCAGAGCTAGCGGGAGTCGGGAAGATACGCAGTATTTT

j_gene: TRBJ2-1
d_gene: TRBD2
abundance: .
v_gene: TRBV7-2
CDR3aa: CASSLAGTMDNEQFF
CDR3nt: TGTGCCAGCAGCTTAGCCGGGACTATGGACAATGAGCAGTTCTTC

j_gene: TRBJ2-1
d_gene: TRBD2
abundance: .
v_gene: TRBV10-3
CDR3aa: CAISVSGGPYNEQFF
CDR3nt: TGTGCCATCAGTGTGAGCGGGGGCCCCTACAATGAGCAGTTCTTC

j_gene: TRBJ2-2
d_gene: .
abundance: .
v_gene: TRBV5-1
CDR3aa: CASSLPLAANTGELFF
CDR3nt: TGCGCCAGCAGCTTGCCTCTAGCCGCGAACACCGGGGAGCTGTTTTTT

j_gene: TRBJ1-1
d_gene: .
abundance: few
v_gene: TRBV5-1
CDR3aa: CASSPLKGINTEAFF
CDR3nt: TGCGCCAGCAGCCCCCTGAAGGGGATAAACACTGAAGCTTTCTTT

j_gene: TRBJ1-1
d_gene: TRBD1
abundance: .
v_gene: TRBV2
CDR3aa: CAGAGQANTEAFF
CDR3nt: TGTGCCGGCGCGGGACAGGCTAACACTGAAGCTTTCTTT

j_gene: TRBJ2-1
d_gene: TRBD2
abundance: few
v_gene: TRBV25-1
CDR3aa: CASSSTSGSYNEQFF
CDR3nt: TGTGCCAGCAGCTCGACTAGCGGGAGCTACAATGAGCAGTTCTTC

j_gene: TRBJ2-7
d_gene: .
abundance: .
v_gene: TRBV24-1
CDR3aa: CATSDHRAGSYEQYF
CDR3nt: TGTGCCACCAGTGACCACAGGGCCGGCTCCTACGAGCAGTACTTC

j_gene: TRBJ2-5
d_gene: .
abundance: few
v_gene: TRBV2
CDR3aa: CASSEALGRGQETQYF
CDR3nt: TGTGCCAGCAGTGAAGCGCTAGGTAGGGGGCAAGAGACCCAGTACTTC

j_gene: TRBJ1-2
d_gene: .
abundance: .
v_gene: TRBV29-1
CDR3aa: CSVAGSDGYTF
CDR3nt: TGCAGCGTTGCAGGGTCCGATGGCTACACCTTC

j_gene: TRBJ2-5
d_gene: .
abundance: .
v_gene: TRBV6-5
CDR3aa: CASTFVRIGTQYF
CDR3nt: TGTGCCAGCACGTTTGTCAGGATCGGGACCCAGTACTTC

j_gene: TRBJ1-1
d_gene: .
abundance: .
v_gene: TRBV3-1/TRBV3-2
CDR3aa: CASSQGVRATEAFF
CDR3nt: TGTGCCAGCAGCCAAGGAGTCAGGGCGACTGAAGCTTTCTTT

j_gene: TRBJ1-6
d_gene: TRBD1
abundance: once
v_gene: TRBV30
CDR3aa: CAWSGQGNSPLHF
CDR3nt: TGTGCCTGGAGTGGACAGGGTAATTCACCCCTCCACTTT

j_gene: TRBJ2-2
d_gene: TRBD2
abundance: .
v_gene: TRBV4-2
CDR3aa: CASSPVAGGAVTGELFF
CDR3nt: TGTGCCAGCAGCCCGGTAGCGGGAGGCGCGGTCACCGGGGAGCTGTTTTTT

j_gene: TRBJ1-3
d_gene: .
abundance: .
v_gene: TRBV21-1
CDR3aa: CASRADNRSGNTIYF
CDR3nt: TGTGCCAGCAGGGCGGACAATCGCTCTGGAAACACCATATATTTT

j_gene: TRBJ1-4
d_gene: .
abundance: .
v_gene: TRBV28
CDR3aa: CASSFNFPAGEKLFF
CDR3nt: TGTGCCAGCAGTTTTAACTTCCCGGCGGGTGAAAAACTGTTTTTT

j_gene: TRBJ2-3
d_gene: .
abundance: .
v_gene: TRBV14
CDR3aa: CASSLTGGTDTQYF
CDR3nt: TGTGCCAGCAGCCTGACGGGAGGCACAGATACGCAGTATTTT

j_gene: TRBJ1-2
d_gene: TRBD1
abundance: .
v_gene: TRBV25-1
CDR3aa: CASSTTGTVNYGYTF
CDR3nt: TGTGCCAGCAGTACGACAGGGACAGTTAACTATGGCTACACCTTC

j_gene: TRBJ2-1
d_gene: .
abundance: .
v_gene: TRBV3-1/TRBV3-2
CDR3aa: CASSQAQTAFF
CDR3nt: TGTGCCAGCAGCCAAGCCCAAACTGCTTTCTTC

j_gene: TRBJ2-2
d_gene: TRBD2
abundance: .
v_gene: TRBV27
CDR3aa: CASSQGLAGGPSLRELFF
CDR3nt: TGTGCCAGCAGCCAGGGACTAGCGGGAGGGCCGTCCCTGCGGGAGCTGTTTTTT

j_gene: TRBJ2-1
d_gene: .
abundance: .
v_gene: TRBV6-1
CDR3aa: CASSEEGARGGSNEQFF
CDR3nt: TGTGCCAGCAGTGAAGAAGGGGCCAGGGGCGGGTCCAATGAGCAGTTCTTC

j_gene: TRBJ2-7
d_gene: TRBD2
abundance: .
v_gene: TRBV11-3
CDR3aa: CASSFQASGSDEQYF
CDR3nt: TGTGCCAGCAGCTTCCAGGCTAGCGGGAGCGACGAGCAGTACTTC

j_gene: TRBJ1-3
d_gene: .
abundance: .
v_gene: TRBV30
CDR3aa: CAFSLTTTSGNTIYF
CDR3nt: TGTGCCTTCTCCTTGACAACGACCTCTGGAAACACCATATATTTT

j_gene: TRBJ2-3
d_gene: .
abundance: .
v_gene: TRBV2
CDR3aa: CASSGRVTSTDTQYF
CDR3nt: TGTGCCAGCAGTGGGAGGGTGACTAGCACAGATACGCAGTATTTT

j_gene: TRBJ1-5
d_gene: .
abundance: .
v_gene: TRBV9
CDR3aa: CASSVDLGNQPQHF
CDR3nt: TGTGCCAGCAGCGTAGATCTCGGGAATCAGCCCCAGCATTTT

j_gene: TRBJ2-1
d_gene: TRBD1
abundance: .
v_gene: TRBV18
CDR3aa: CASSRDRETYNEQFF
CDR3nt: TGTGCCAGCTCACGGGACAGGGAGACCTACAATGAGCAGTTCTTC

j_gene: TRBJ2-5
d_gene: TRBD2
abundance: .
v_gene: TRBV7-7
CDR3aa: CASSLVGSGTETQYF
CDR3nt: TGTGCTAGCAGCTTAGTTGGTAGCGGGACGGAGACCCAGTACTTC

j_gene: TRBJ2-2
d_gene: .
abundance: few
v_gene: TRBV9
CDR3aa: CASSVATGGELFF
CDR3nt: TGTGCCAGCAGCGTAGCTACGGGCGGGGAGCTGTTTTTT

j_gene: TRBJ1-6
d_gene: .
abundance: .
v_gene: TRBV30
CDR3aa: CAWTVNNSPLHF
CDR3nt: TGTGCCTGGACGGTCAATAATTCACCCCTCCACTTT

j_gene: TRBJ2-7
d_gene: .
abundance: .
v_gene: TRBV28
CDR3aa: CASRWTTTYEQYF
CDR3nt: TGTGCCAGCAGATGGACAACCACCTACGAGCAGTACTTC

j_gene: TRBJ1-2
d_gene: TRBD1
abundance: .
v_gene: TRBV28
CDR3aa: CASSFWGQGRDDYGYTF
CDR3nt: TGTGCCAGCAGTTTCTGGGGACAGGGAAGGGATGACTATGGCTACACCTTC

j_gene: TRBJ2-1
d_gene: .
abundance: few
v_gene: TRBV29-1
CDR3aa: CSVVYGSGSYNEQFF
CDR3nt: TGCAGCGTTGTATACGGGAGTGGCTCCTACAATGAGCAGTTCTTC

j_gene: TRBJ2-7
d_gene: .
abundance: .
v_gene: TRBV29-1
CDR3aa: CSVGSRDGEQYF
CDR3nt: TGCAGCGTTGGAAGCCGGGATGGGGAGCAGTACTTC

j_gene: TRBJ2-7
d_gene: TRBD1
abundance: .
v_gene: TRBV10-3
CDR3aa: CAINQGQGVSYEQYF
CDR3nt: TGTGCCATCAATCAGGGACAGGGGGTCTCCTACGAGCAGTACTTC

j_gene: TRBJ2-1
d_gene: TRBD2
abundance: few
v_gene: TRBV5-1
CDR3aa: CASRRETGSSGSPQFF
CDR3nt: TGCGCCAGCAGGCGAGAGACAGGGTCTAGCGGGAGCCCTCAGTTCTTC

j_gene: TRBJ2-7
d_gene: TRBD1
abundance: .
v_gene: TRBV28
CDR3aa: CASDLTGRGEQYF
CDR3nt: TGTGCCAGCGATCTGACAGGGCGTGGAGAGCAGTACTTC

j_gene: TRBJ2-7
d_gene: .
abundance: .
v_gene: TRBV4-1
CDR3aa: CASSQDWGEYEQYF
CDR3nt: TGCGCCAGCAGCCAAGATTGGGGAGAGTACGAGCAGTACTTC

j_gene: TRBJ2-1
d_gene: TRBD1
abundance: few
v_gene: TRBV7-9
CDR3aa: CASSDPQGAGNEQFF
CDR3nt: TGTGCCAGCAGCGACCCACAGGGGGCGGGGAATGAGCAGTTCTTC